This entry lists 11 T cell receptor beta chains sequenced from one sample in a study of T cells after yellow fever vaccination. One entry per CDR3 protein results from TCRdb running MiXCR on the 5' RACE reads. This table has around 400,000 distinct CDR3 sequences, approximately 10% appearing once. The sample in question was PBMCs, obtained on the day of the first yellow fever vaccination. These receptors were taken from a man aged 18 to 35 who received the YFV17D yellow fever vaccine.

This clonotype was counted a few times. The chain couples TRBV6-1 to TRBJ1-4, with TRBD1 matching 9 bases. Germline lookup yields CDR1 MNHNS and CDR2 SASEGT. The CDR3 runs 14 residues. J lost 11 bases, V lost 6 bases, and 10 bases had no gene match. The CDR3 region is CASRRTGARTKLFF. The DNA for the CDR3 is TGTGCCAGCAGACGGACAGGGGCGCGAACCAAACTGTTTTTT.

The chain uses TRBV7-9 and TRBJ2-4, with D perhaps assigned TRBD1 or TRBD2 (5 bases each). Trimming left V 5 bases short and J 0 bases short, with 14 bases between. The CDR3 runs 16 residues. CDR1 is SEHNR and CDR2 is FQNEAQ in the germline V gene (reference sequence). The CDR3 loop is CASSQRGELAKNIQYF. The DNA of the CDR3 is TGTGCCAGCAGCCAAAGAGGGGAGCTAGCCAAAAACATTCAGTACTTC. Filled out from reference TRBV7-9 and TRBJ2-4, the complete variable domain reads DTGVSQNPRHKITKRGQNVTFRCDPISEHNRLYWYRQTLGQGPEFLTYFQNEAQLEKSRLLSDRFSAERPKGSFSTLEIQRTEQGDSAMYLCASSQRGELAKNIQYFGAGTRLSVL.

This chain connects TRBV4-2 to TRBJ2-2; D not resolved. The CDR3 runs 14 residues. Trimming removed 0 bases at V and 7 bases at J, with 9 bases between. Germline V gives CDR1 LGHNA, CDR2 YNFKEQ. The CDR3 DNA sequence: TGTGCCAGCAGCCAAGATGGGTTCAACGGGGAGCTGTTTTTT. It is translated as CASSQDGFNGELFF.

The chain links TRBV5-1 to TRBJ2-2; D is uncertain. The CDR3 runs 14 residues. V shed 0 bases and J shed 10 bases, with 13 bases lying between them. The germline gives CDR1 SGHRS, CDR2 YFSETQ. Written as DNA, the CDR3 is TGCGCCAGCAGCTTGGCGGCCCCCACCCAGGAGCTGTTTTTT. This translates into CASSLAAPTQELFF.

This clonotype was observed a few times. The genes are TRBV3-1 and TRBJ1-6; no reliable D call. V was trimmed by 1 base and J by 8 bases, leaving 6 bases between them. Per the germline V gene, CDR1 is LGHDT and CDR2 is YNNKEL (reference sequence). This CDR3 contains 13 residues. The CDR3 nucleotides read TGTGCCAGCAGCCAAGGTAGAGATTCACCCCTCCACTTT. It codes for CASSQGRDSPLHF.

The chain links TRBV5-1 to TRBJ2-2; D is possibly TRBD1 (6 bases). In germline, CDR1 is SGHRS, CDR2 YFSETQ. The V gene lost 5 bases and the J gene lost 6 bases, with 14 bases spanning the gap. The CDR3 extends over 14 amino acids. The DNA for the CDR3 is TGCGCCAGCAGAGAGGGGGATGTCGCCGGGGAGCTGTTTTTT. Residues: CASREGDVAGELFF.

The chain employs TRBV29-1 and TRBJ2-7; 11 nucleotides align to TRBD2. This CDR3 comprises 16 residues. V gave up 8 bases and J gave up 3 bases; unmatched junction bases: 15. The germline V gene encodes CDR1 SQVTM and CDR2 ANQGSEA. The CDR3 DNA reads TGCAGCCCGGGACTAGCGGAGTCAAAAACCCACTACGAGCAGTACGTC. Its translation is CSPGLAESKTHYEQYV.

The V gene is TRBV12-3 or TRBV12-4, the J gene TRBJ1-5; D is possibly TRBD1 (6 bases). This CDR3 has 17 amino acids. The V gene lost 2 bases and the J gene lost 0 bases, with 14 bases spanning the gap. The CDR3 spells CASSLSQGIYSNQPQHF. The CDR3 coding sequence is TGTGCCAGCAGTTTAAGTCAGGGGATCTATAGCAATCAGCCCCAGCATTTT.

The chain couples TRBV24-1 to TRBJ1-5, with unresolved D. The germline V and J ends were trimmed by 6 bases and 0 bases, with 17 bases remaining between them. Germline V lookup: CDR1 KGHDR, CDR2 SFDVKD. The CDR3 loop spans 17 amino acids. Here the CDR3 reads CATSPGSGSYSNQPQHF. The DNA for the CDR3 is TGTGCCACCAGTCCGGGGTCAGGCTCATATAGCAATCAGCCCCAGCATTTT.

The J gene is TRBJ1-2, the V gene TRBV9; 9 bases align to TRBD1. The CDR3 spans 15 residues. The germline CDR1 and CDR2 sequences are SGDLS and YYNGEE. Germline trimming cut 3 bases from V and 6 bases from J; bases unmatched to any gene: 9. The CDR3 sequence is CASSAGQGTPDGYTF. The DNA of the CDR3 is TGTGCCAGCAGCGCAGGACAGGGGACCCCAGATGGCTACACCTTC.

The chain links TRBV5-4 to TRBJ2-3, with 13 bases fitting TRBD2. CDR1 SGHNT and CDR2 YYREEE come from the germline V gene (reference sequence). Trimming took 2 bases from V and 6 from J; bases not matched to a gene: 6. CDR3 size: 16 residues. Here the CDR3 DNA reads TGTGCCAGCAGCTTTACTAGCGGGGGGGCCGGGGATACGCAGTATTTT. Protein: CASSFTSGGAGDTQYF.